The subject of this entry is one T cell receptor beta chain. Its target is unknown. The table came from immunoSEQ multiplex PCR; TCRdb's copy has only in-frame clones and leaves some out. The sample has hundreds of thousands of clones, around 78% seen once. Healthy and HIV-negative, the adult donors had no recent acute infections or vaccinations. The donors, all of them Caucasian adults, lived in Nashville, Tennessee. Each unsorted sample relied on about 90 million PBMCs as its source of genomic DNA. Germline CDR1 and CDR2: MDHEN and SYDVKM. The CDR3 extends over 16 amino acids. V was pared by 3 bases and J by 3 bases, with 17 bases between. This specimen comes from a study of shared clonotypes between healthy human individuals. Overall study findings and caveats: A limitation of the genetic and exposure-history diversity represented arose from few donors.

The receptor comes from a middle-aged woman in good health. Some clones in this sample may be carry-over from other donors' samples. The chain couples TRBV28 to TRBJ1-1; a weak D match, TRBD1 (5 bases). Input material: PBMCs. The chain's CDR3 is CASSLAGRNADTEAFF. DNA for the CDR3: TGTGCCAGCAGTTTGGCAGGGAGAAATGCGGACACTGAAGCTTTCTTT.